This entry lists 28 T cell receptor beta chains sequenced from one sample in a study of Tregs in tolerant kidney transplant recipients. Profiling relied on immunoSEQ multiplex PCR, and the TCRdb table lists in-frame clones only, not all of them. Found here are about 60,000 clones, just under 95% of them singletons; the top ten hold 9.5% to 13%. The sample in question was CD8+ T cells from blood, obtained before the transplant. These receptors were taken from a human donor who received a combined kidney and bone marrow transplant.

The chain joins TRBV2 to TRBJ2-1; 9 bases align to TRBD1. V lost 7 bases and J lost 6; bases outside the gene matches: 7. The CDR3 consists of 14 residues. The germline V gene encodes CDR1 SNHLY and CDR2 FYNNEI. CDR3 protein: CASTGGQGSNEQFF. CDR3 in DNA: TGTGCCAGCACAGGCGGACAGGGGAGCAATGAGCAGTTCTTC.

The genes are TRBV5-4 and TRBJ2-5; 8 bases fit TRBD1. Germline V gene sequence: CDR1 SGHNT, CDR2 YYREEE (reference sequence). CDR3 length equals 15 residues. Trimming took 4 bases from V and 5 from J; bases not matched to a gene: 10. The CDR3 spells CASSPWTGKRETQYF. The CDR3 nucleotides are TGTGCCAGCAGCCCCTGGACAGGGAAAAGGGAGACCCAGTACTTC.

The chain joins TRBV18 to TRBJ1-5; no reliable D call. Germline V lookup: CDR1 KGHSH, CDR2 LQKENI. The V gene lost 3 bases and the J gene lost 5 bases, with 8 bases spanning the gap. This CDR3 is built from 13 residues. The chain's CDR3 is CASSPLTDQPQHF. DNA of the CDR3: TGTGCCAGCTCACCGTTAACTGATCAGCCCCAGCATTTT. The entire variable domain, with the rest obtained from reference TRBV18 and TRBJ1-5, is as follows: NAGVMQNPRHLVRRRGQEARLRCSPMKGHSHVYWYRQLPEEGLKFMVYLQKENIIDESGMPKERFSAEFPKEGPSILRIQQVVRGDSAAYFCASSPLTDQPQHFGDGTRLSIL.

V gene TRBV7-6 combines with J gene TRBJ2-1, with 13 bases aligning to TRBD2. The CDR3 totals 16 residues. V shed 5 bases and J 2 bases; nucleotides not matched to a gene: 3. Germline V gene sequence: CDR1 SGHVS, CDR2 FNYEAQ. DNA of the CDR3: TGTGCCAGCAGCCTGGGACTAGCGGGACCCTACAATGAGCAGTTCTTC. Its protein product is CASSLGLAGPYNEQFF.

The chain has TRBV27 and TRBJ2-2, with 9 bases fitting TRBD1. Germline V gives CDR1 MNHEY, CDR2 SMNVEV (reference sequence). V was pared by 6 bases and J by 6 bases, with 5 bases of the junction left unmatched. The CDR3 totals 14 residues. The CDR3 spells CASSPGQGSGELFF. The CDR3 DNA reads TGTGCCAGCAGCCCGGGACAGGGATCCGGGGAGCTGTTTTTT.

V is TRBV6-5 and J is TRBJ2-5; 8 bases fit TRBD2. The CDR3 length is 14 residues. Germline CDR1 and CDR2: MNHEY and SVGAGI. V lost 7 bases, J lost 5 bases, and 9 bases stayed unmatched. CDR3 region: CASTERGMEETQYF. The DNA for the CDR3 is TGTGCCAGCACCGAGCGGGGGATGGAGGAGACCCAGTACTTC.

V gene TRBV5-6 combines with J gene TRBJ2-2, with 8 bases aligning to TRBD1. CDR1 SGHDT and CDR2 YYEEEE come from the germline V gene. J lost 0 bases, V lost 4 bases, and 2 bases had no gene match. The CDR3 extends over 15 amino acids. The CDR3 sequence is CASSGDRSNTGELFF. In DNA form, the CDR3 reads TGTGCCAGCAGCGGGGACAGGTCGAACACCGGGGAGCTGTTTTTT.

J is TRBJ2-7 and V is TRBV19; no firm D call. In germline, CDR1 is LNHDA, CDR2 SQIVND (reference sequence). The CDR3 totals 14 residues. The V gene lost 1 base and the J gene lost 0 bases, with 7 bases spanning the gap. The DNA of the CDR3 is TGTGCCAGTAGTATAGGGTACAACTCCTACGAGCAGTACTTC. It encodes CASSIGYNSYEQYF.

The chain joins TRBV9 to TRBJ1-1, with 9 positions matching TRBD1. The CDR3 length is 15 residues. The J segment lost 5 bases and the V segment lost 2 bases, leaving 7 bases of the junction unmatched. Germline assignment: CDR1 SGDLS and CDR2 YYNGEE. For the CDR3, the DNA is TGTGCCAGCAGCGTGGAGGGACAGGGACGAACTGAAGCTTTCTTT. This translates into CASSVEGQGRTEAFF.

The chain joins TRBV28 to TRBJ2-3; 7 bases are a match to TRBD2. Germline lookup yields CDR1 MDHEN and CDR2 SYDVKM. The trim removed 3 bases at V and 3 bases at J, leaving 9 bases unmatched. The CDR3 runs to 16 residues. For the CDR3, the DNA is TGTGCCAGCAGTTTTTACGGGGGGTCTGGGACAGATACGCAGTATTTT. Its translation is CASSFYGGSGTDTQYF.

The V gene is TRBV27, the J gene TRBJ1-1; 8 bases line up with TRBD1. CDR1 and CDR2 (germline): MNHEY, SMNVEV (reference sequence). The CDR3 runs 16 residues. V dropped 1 base and J dropped 0; count of bases not matched to a gene: 4. This CDR3 is CASSLLDRGLNTEAFF. CDR3 bases: TGTGCCAGCAGTTTATTAGACAGGGGATTGAACACTGAAGCTTTCTTT.

The chain has TRBV28 and TRBJ2-3; 7 bases are shared with TRBD2. Germline V gene lookup returns CDR1 MDHEN and CDR2 SYDVKM. V was pared by 5 bases and J by 0 bases, with 8 bases of the junction left unmatched. The CDR3 loop spans 16 amino acids. Written as DNA, the CDR3 is TGTGCCAGCAGTCCCTGGACTAGTCCAAGCACAGATACGCAGTATTTT. Protein: CASSPWTSPSTDTQYF.

The table lists this clone with many counts. The J gene is TRBJ2-7, the V gene TRBV4-1; 8 bases fit TRBD2. Per germline, CDR1 MGHRA and CDR2 YSYEKL. The length of the CDR3 is 15 residues. V dropped 6 bases and J dropped 0; count of bases not matched to a gene: 7. CDR3 bases: TGCGCCAGCAGTCAACTGACTAGCGTCTCCTACGAGCAGTACTTC. Translating gives CASSQLTSVSYEQYF.

The CDR3, as DNA: TGTGCCAGCAGCTTAAAAGCGAGGGTAAACTATGGCTACACCTTC. The encoded protein is CASSLKARVNYGYTF. The chain combines TRBV11-2 with TRBJ1-2; D uncertain. Trimming took 2 bases from V and 2 from J, leaving 12 bases between them. Germline V gene lookup returns CDR1 SGHAT and CDR2 FQNNGV. The CDR3 totals 15 residues. The full variable domain, with the rest looked up from reference TRBV11-2 and TRBJ1-2, is EAGVAQSPRYKIIEKRQSVAFWCNPISGHATLYWYQQILGQGPKLLIQFQNNGVVDDSQLPKDRFSAERLKGVDSTLKIQPAKLEDSAVYLCASSLKARVNYGYTFGSGTRLTVV.

The chain joins TRBV9 to TRBJ2-3, with 7 bases matching TRBD1. The CDR3 length is 15 residues. Trimming cost V 7 bases and J 2 bases; bases outside gene matches: 10. Germline V gives CDR1 SGDLS, CDR2 YYNGEE. CDR3 nucleotide sequence: TGTGCCAGCGCAGGGGGTGACGGGTCCACAGATACGCAGTATTTT. This translates into CASAGGDGSTDTQYF.

This chain connects TRBV6-5 to TRBJ2-7; D is perhaps TRBD2 (7 bases). The CDR3 totals 14 residues. Germline V CDR1 and CDR2: MNHEY, SVGAGI. The V and J ends lost 4 bases and 7 bases respectively, with 17 bases between them. The CDR3 region has the DNA TGTGCCAGCAGTTGGGGAGGGGGGGCGGAGGAGCAGTACTTC. Protein: CASSWGGGAEEQYF.

V is TRBV4-1 and J is TRBJ2-5, with 7 bases lining up with TRBD2. V shed 6 bases and J 2 bases; nucleotides not matched to a gene: 6. CDR3 size: 14 residues. Germline CDR1 and CDR2: MGHRA and YSYEKL. CDR3 coding DNA: TGCGCCAGCAGATCCCCACTAGCGCAAGAGACCCAGTACTTC. Its translation is CASRSPLAQETQYF.

This chain joins TRBV11-2 and TRBJ1-1; D is uncertain. Germline V gives CDR1 SGHAT, CDR2 FQNNGV. V lost 6 bases, J lost 3 bases, and 8 bases lay in between. The CDR3 contains 12 residues. The CDR3 loop reads CASSEGYTEAFF. CDR3 sequence (DNA): TGTGCCAGCAGTGAGGGCTACACTGAAGCTTTCTTT.

The J gene is TRBJ2-1, the V gene TRBV7-8; 13 bases agree with TRBD2. Trimming took 3 bases from V and 8 from J; bases not matched to a gene: 4. The CDR3 contains 15 residues. Germline assignment: CDR1 SGHVS and CDR2 FQNEAQ. For the CDR3, the DNA is TGTGCCAGCAGCTTGACTAGCGGGAGGCCGGATGAGCAGTTCTTC. The encoded protein is CASSLTSGRPDEQFF.

This clone was recorded only once. The V gene is TRBV29-1, the J gene TRBJ1-2, with TRBD1 identical over 8 bases. The germline CDR1 and CDR2 sequences are SQVTM and ANQGSEA. This CDR3 region has 11 residues. With 7 bases clipped from V and 8 bases from J, the junction kept 6 bases outside the gene matches. In DNA form, the CDR3 reads TGCAGCGCCCGGACAGGGAAAGGCTACACCTTC. This gives the protein CSARTGKGYTF. The complete variable domain, with remaining parts taken from reference TRBV29-1 and TRBJ1-2, reads SAVISQKPSRDICQRGTSLTIQCQVDSQVTMMFWYRQQPGQSLTLIATANQGSEATYESGFVIDKFPISRPNLTFSTLTVSNMSPEDSSIYLCSARTGKGYTFGSGTRLTVV.

The chain is built from TRBV9 and TRBJ1-5, with unresolved D. The CDR3 spans 14 residues. Germline assignment: CDR1 SGDLS and CDR2 YYNGEE. Trimming took 3 bases from V and 3 from J, leaving 10 bases between them. The CDR3 nucleotides read TGTGCCAGCAGCGCCTTCGGGGACAATCAGCCCCAGCATTTT. Its translation is CASSAFGDNQPQHF.

The CDR3 bases are TGTGCCAGCAGCTTAGGCCATCTAGCGGGGCCCTACAATGAGCAGTTCTTC. Protein product: CASSLGHLAGPYNEQFF. The chain combines TRBV7-6 with TRBJ2-1; 9 bases align to TRBD2. J was trimmed by 2 bases and V by 1 base; bases with no gene match: 6. There are 17 residues in the CDR3. The germline V gene encodes CDR1 SGHVS and CDR2 FNYEAQ.

The gene calls are TRBV19 and TRBJ1-5; no reliable D call. Germline assignment: CDR1 LNHDA and CDR2 SQIVND (reference sequence). The germline V and J ends were trimmed by 2 bases and 0 bases, with 5 bases remaining between them. The CDR3 contains 14 residues. The CDR3 DNA is TGTGCCAGTAGTATATCACTTAGCAATCAGCCCCAGCATTTT. Amino acids: CASSISLSNQPQHF.

The chain links TRBV4-3 to TRBJ1-1; TRBD1 aligns across 7 bases. Germline values: CDR1 LGHNA, CDR2 YSLEER. V dropped 0 bases and J dropped 1; count of bases not matched to a gene: 5. The CDR3 length is 16 residues. The CDR3 DNA is TGCGCCAGCAGCCAAGACCCGGGACAGAAGAACACTGAAGCTTTCTTT. Its protein is CASSQDPGQKNTEAFF.

The V and J genes are TRBV12-5 and TRBJ2-7; the D is unclear. The length of the CDR3 is 12 residues. The V and J ends lost 6 bases and 4 bases respectively, with 10 bases between them. Germline values: CDR1 LGHNT, CDR2 FRNRAP. CDR3 sequence reads: CASGPLLYEQYF. The CDR3, as DNA: TGTGCTAGTGGCCCCCTCCTATACGAGCAGTACTTC.

This chain's CDR3 is CASSQDFREGSPLHF. CDR3 DNA: TGCGCCAGCAGCCAAGATTTCCGGGAGGGTTCACCCCTCCACTTT. The V call is TRBV4-3, the J call TRBJ1-6; D is undetermined. The CDR3 has 15 residues. The germline CDR1 and CDR2 sequences are LGHNA and YSLEER. V was clipped by 0 bases and J by 9 bases, with 12 bases between them.

V gene TRBV27 combines with J gene TRBJ1-2; 7 nucleotides match TRBD1. The CDR3 length is 14 residues. V shed 2 bases and J 7 bases; nucleotides not matched to a gene: 7. The germline V gene encodes CDR1 MNHEY and CDR2 SMNVEV (reference sequence). Here the CDR3 DNA reads TGTGCCAGCAGTTTAGTAAGAGGGGGCGGTGGCTACACCTTC. It codes for CASSLVRGGGGYTF.

V is TRBV6-5 and J is TRBJ1-1, with a possible D match to TRBD1 (5 bases). CDR1 and CDR2 (germline): MNHEY, SVGAGI. Trimming left V 7 bases short and J 4 bases short, with 13 bases between. CDR3 length equals 13 residues. DNA of the CDR3: TGTGCCAGCAACCTGGGGGGTGGCACTGAAGCTTTCTTT. Translation: CASNLGGGTEAFF.